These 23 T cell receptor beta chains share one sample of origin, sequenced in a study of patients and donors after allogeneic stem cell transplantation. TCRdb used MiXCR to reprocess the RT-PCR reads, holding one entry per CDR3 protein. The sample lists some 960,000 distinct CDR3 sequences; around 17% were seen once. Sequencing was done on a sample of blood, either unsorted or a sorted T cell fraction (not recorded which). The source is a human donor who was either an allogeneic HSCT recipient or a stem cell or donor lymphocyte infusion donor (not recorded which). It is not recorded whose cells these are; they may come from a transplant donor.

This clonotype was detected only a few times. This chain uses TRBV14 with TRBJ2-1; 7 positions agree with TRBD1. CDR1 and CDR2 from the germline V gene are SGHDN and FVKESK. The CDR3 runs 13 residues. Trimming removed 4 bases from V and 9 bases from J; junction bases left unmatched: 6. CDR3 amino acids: CASSRNRGAEQFF. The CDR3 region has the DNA TGTGCCAGCAGCCGGAACAGGGGTGCTGAGCAGTTCTTC.

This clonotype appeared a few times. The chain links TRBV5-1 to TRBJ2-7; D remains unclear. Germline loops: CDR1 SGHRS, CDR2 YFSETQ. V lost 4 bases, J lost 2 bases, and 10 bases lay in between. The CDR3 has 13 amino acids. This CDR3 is CASSHSEPYEQYF. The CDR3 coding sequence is TGCGCCAGCAGCCATTCTGAACCCTACGAGCAGTACTTC.

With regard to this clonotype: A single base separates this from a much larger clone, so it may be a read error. CDR3 region: CAGRSSTEAFF. For the CDR3, the DNA is TGTGCCGGCAGATCCAGCACTGAAGCTTTCTTT. The chain recombines TRBV7-8 with TRBJ1-1; no reliable D call. The CDR3 covers 11 residues. Germline V lookup: CDR1 SGHVS, CDR2 FQNEAQ.

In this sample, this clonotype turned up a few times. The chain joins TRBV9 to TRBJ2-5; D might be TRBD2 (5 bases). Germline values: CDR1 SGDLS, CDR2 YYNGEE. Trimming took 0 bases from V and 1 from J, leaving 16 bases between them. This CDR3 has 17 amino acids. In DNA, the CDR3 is TGTGCCAGCAGCGTAGGCCCTAGCCGCCACTTCCAAGAGACCCAGTACTTC. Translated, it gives CASSVGPSRHFQETQYF.

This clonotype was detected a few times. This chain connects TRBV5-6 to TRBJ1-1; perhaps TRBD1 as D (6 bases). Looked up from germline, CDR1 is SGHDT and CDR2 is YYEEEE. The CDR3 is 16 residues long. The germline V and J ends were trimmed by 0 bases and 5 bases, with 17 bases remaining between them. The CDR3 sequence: CASSLEDRGLWTEAFF. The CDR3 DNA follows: TGTGCCAGCAGCTTGGAAGATCGGGGGCTTTGGACTGAAGCTTTCTTT.

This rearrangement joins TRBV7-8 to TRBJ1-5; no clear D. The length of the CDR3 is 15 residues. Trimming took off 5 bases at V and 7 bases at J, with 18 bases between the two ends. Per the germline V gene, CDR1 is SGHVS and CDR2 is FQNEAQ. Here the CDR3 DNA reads TGTGCCAGCAGCCTTGACTCGGGGTCTATGCAGCCCCAGCATTTT. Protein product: CASSLDSGSMQPQHF.

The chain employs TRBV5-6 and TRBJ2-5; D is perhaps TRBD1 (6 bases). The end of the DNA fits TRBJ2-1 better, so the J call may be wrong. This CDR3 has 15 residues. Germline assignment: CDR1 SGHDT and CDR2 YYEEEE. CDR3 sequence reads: CASSLYVRGQETQFF. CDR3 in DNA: TGTGCCAGCAGCTTGTACGTCAGGGGACAAGAGACCCAGTTCTTC.

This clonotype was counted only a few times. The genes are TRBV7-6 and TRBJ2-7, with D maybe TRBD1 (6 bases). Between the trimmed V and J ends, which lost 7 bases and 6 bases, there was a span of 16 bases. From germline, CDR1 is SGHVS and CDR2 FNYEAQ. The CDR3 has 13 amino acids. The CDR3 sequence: CASIKGVTGEQYF. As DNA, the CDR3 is TGTGCCAGCATCAAAGGGGTGACAGGCGAGCAGTACTTC.

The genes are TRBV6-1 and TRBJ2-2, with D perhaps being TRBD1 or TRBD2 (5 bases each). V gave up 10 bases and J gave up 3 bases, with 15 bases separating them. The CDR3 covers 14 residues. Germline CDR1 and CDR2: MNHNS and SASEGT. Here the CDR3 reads CATRDERDTGELFF. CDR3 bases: TGTGCCACGAGGGACGAAAGGGACACCGGGGAGCTGTTTTTT.

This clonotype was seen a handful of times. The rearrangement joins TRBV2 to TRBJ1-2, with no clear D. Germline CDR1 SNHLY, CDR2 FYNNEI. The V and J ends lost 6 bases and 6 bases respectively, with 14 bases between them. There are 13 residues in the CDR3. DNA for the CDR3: TGTGCCAGCAGCCAAAGGGAGAAGAATGGCTACACCTTC. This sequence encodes CASSQREKNGYTF.

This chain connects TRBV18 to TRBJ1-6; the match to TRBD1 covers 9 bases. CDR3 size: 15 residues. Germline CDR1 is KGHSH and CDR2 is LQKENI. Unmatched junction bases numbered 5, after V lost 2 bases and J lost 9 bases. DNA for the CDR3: TGTGCCAGCTCACCAGGGACAGGGTCGGGTTCACCCCTCCACTTT. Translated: CASSPGTGSGSPLHF.

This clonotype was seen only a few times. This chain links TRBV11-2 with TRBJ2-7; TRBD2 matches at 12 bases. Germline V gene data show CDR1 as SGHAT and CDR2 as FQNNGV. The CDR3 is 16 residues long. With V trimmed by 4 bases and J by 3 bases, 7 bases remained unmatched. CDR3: CASSSPWTSGDYEQYF. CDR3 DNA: TGTGCCAGCAGCTCCCCCTGGACTAGCGGGGACTACGAGCAGTACTTC. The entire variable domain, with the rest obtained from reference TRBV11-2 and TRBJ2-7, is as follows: EAGVAQSPRYKIIEKRQSVAFWCNPISGHATLYWYQQILGQGPKLLIQFQNNGVVDDSQLPKDRFSAERLKGVDSTLKIQPAKLEDSAVYLCASSSPWTSGDYEQYFGPGTRLTVT.

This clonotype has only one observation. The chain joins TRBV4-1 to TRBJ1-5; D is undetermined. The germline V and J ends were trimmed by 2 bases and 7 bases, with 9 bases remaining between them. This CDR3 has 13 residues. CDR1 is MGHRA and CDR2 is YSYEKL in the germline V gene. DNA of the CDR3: TGCGCCAGCAGCCAAAATGAGGGCCAGCCCCAGCATTTT. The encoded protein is CASSQNEGQPQHF.

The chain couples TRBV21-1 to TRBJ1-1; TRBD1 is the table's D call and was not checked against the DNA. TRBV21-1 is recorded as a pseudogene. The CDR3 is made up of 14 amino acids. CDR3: CASSDQQGDTEAFF. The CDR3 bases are TGTGCCAGCAGCGACCAACAGGGGGACACTGAAGCTTTCTTT.

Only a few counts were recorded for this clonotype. The CDR3 bases are TGTGCCAGCAGTTTAGATCGGGGGTGGAGCACTGAAGCTTTCTTT. Translated: CASSLDRGWSTEAFF. The chain is built from TRBV12-3 or TRBV12-4 and TRBJ1-1; perhaps TRBD1 as D (5 bases). The CDR3 is 15 amino acids. The V end lost 1 base, the J end lost 4 bases, and 13 bases lay between the germline ends.

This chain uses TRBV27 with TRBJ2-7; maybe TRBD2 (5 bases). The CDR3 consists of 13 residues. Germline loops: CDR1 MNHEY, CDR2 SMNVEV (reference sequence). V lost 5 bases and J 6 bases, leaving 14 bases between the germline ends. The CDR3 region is CASSHGVESEQYF. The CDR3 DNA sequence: TGTGCCAGCAGTCACGGGGTGGAGTCCGAGCAGTACTTC.

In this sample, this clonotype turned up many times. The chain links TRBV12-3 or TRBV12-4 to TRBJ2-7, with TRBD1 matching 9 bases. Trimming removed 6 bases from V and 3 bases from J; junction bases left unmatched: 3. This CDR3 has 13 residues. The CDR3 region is CASRQGADYEQYF. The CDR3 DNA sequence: TGTGCCAGCAGACAGGGGGCGGACTACGAGCAGTACTTC.

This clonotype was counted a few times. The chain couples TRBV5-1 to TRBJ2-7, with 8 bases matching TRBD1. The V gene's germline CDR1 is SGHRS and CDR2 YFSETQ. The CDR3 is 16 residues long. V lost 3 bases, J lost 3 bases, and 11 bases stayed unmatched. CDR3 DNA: TGCGCCAGCAGCTCCGGAACAGGGGGTTTTTTCTACGAGCAGTACTTC. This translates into CASSSGTGGFFYEQYF.

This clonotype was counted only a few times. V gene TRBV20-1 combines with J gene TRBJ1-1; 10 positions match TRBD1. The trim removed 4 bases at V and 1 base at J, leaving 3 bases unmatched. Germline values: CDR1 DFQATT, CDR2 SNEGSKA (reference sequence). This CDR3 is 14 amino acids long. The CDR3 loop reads CSAIRDRGNTEAFF. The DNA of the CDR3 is TGCAGTGCTATCAGGGACAGGGGGAACACTGAAGCTTTCTTT.

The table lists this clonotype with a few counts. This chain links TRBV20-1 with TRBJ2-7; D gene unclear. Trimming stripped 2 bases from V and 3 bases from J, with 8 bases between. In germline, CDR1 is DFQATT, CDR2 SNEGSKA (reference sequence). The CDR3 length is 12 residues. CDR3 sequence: CSARSLVYEQYF. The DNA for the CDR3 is TGCAGTGCTAGATCTCTGGTCTACGAGCAGTACTTC.

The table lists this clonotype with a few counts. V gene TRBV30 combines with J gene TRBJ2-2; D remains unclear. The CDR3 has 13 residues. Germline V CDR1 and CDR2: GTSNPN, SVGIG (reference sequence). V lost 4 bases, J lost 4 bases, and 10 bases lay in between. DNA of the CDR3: TGTGCCTGGACAATGGCTATCACCGGGGAGCTGTTTTTT. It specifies CAWTMAITGELFF.

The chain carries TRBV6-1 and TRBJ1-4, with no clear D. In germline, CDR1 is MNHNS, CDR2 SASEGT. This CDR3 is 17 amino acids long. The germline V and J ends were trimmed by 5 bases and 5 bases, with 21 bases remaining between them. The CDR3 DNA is TGTGCCAGCAGTCCCGTGGGAGGGTATGATGTAAATGAAAAACTGTTTTTT. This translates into CASSPVGGYDVNEKLFF.

The CDR3 protein is CASSYVIAASYEQYF. CDR3 DNA sequence: TGTGCCAGCAGTTACGTAATAGCGGCCTCCTACGAGCAGTACTTC. The V and J genes are TRBV6-5 and TRBJ2-7; D might be TRBD2 (6 bases). The length of the CDR3 is 15 residues. Germline V lookup: CDR1 MNHEY, CDR2 SVGAGI. V shed 2 bases and J shed 0 bases, with 11 bases lying between them.